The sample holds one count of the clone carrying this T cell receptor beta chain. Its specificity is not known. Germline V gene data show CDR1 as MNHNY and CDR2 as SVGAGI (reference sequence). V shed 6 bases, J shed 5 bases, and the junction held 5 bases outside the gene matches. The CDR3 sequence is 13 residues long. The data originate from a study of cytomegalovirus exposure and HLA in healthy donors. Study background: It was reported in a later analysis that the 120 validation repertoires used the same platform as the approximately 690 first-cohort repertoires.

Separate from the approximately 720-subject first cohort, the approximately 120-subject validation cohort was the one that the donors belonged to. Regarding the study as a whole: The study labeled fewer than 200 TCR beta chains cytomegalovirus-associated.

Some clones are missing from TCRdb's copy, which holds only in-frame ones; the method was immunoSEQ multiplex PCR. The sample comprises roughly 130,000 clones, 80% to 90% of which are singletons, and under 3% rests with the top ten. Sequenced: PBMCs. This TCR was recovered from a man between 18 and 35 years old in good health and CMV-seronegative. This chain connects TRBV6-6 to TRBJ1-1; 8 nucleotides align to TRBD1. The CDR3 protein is CASSQQGATEAFF. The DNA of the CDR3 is TGTGCCAGCAGCCAGCAGGGGGCGACTGAAGCTTTCTTT.